The subject of this entry is one T cell receptor beta chain. Generated by immunoSEQ multiplex PCR, the TCRdb table keeps only in-frame clones and is missing some. The table includes approximately 90,000 clones, almost 90% detected once. The sample originates from a study of identifying expanded T cells in peripheral blood. The sequencing input was blood. The sequence was collected from a person aged 18 to 75 in good health.

The CDR3 here is CASSSGLAGGNNEQFF. The CDR3 DNA reads as TGTGCCAGCAGCTCCGGACTAGCGGGGGGAAACAATGAGCAGTTCTTC. The chain uses TRBV5-4 and TRBJ2-1; 14 nucleotides match TRBD2. The germline V gene encodes CDR1 SGHNT and CDR2 YYREEE (reference sequence). The ends lost 3 bases at V and 5 bases at J; junction bases unmatched: 4. The CDR3 loop spans 16 amino acids.